This T cell receptor (beta chain) is from a study of control samples from healthy donors and cancer patients. Germline CDR1 reads SEHNR; CDR2 reads FQNEAQ (reference sequence). Trimming at V came to 2 bases and at J to 2 bases, leaving 3 bases not matched to a gene. CDR3 length: 14 residues. Only in-frame clones appear in the TCRdb table, and some are missing; sequencing was by immunoSEQ multiplex PCR. The sample has 75,000 to 100,000 clones, 82% seen once. The clonotype was recovered from a man aged 60 to 75 in good health. Specimen: blood. The chain links TRBV7-9 to TRBJ2-7; TRBD2 aligns across 7 bases. CDR3 nucleotide sequence: TGTGCCAGCAGCTTACCTGGACTAGCCTACGAGCAGTACTTC. Its protein product is CASSLPGLAYEQYF.